This T cell receptor beta chain was recovered during a study of T cell responses to AZD1222 COVID-19 vaccine. On this clone itself: Antigen specificity is unknown.

Germline V gene data show CDR1 as MNHEY and CDR2 as SVGEGT. Trimming took 6 bases from V and 9 from J; bases not matched to a gene: 10. This CDR3 has 13 amino acids. Whole-study results and caveats: Once two AZD1222 doses were given, Spike-specific TCR breadth and depth went up.

Profiling relied on immunoSEQ multiplex PCR, and the TCRdb table lists in-frame clones only, not all of them. The data hold nearly 110,000 clones, with around nine tenths observed a single time. V is TRBV6-2 or TRBV6-3 and J is TRBJ2-7; TRBD1 matches 8 bases. The receptor's source is an adult who received the AZD1222 COVID-19 vaccine. The material was peripheral blood, obtained 28 days after the second AZD1222 dose. The CDR3: CASSRLTGGWQYF. The CDR3 region has the DNA TGTGCCAGCAGCCGGCTCACAGGGGGATGGCAGTACTTC.